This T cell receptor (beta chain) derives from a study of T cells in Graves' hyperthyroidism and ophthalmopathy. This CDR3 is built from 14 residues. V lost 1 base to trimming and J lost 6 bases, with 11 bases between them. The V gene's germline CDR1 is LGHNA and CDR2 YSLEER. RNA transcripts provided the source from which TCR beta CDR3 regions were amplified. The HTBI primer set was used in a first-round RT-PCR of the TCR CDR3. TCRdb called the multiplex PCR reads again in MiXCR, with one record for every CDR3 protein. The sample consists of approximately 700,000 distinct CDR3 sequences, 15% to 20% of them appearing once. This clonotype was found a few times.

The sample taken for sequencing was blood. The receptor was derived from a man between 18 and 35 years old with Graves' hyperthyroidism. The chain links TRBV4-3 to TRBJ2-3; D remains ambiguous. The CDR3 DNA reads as TGCGCCAGCAGCCAAGGCGGCCAAGGGGATACGCAGTATTTT. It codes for CASSQGGQGDTQYF.